This T cell receptor (beta chain) derives from a study of T cell responses to AZD1222 COVID-19 vaccine. Study-wide results and caveats: There were repertoire samples only from the period after the peak T cell response.

This CDR3 comprises 15 residues. Trimming at V came to 4 bases and at J to 4 bases, leaving 6 bases not matched to a gene. The V gene's germline CDR1 is LGHDT and CDR2 YNNKEL (reference sequence). On this clone: Its specificity is not known.

Some clones are missing from TCRdb's copy, which holds only in-frame ones; the method was immunoSEQ multiplex PCR. This table has tens of thousands of clones, 86% appearing once. The sample in question was peripheral blood, obtained 28 days after the second AZD1222 dose. The source is an adult who received the AZD1222 COVID-19 vaccine. The V call is TRBV3-1 (or the pseudogene TRBV3-2), the J call TRBJ2-1; 8 nucleotides line up with TRBD2. The CDR3 DNA reads as TGTGCCAGCAGCCCAACGGGACTAGTATACAATGAGCAGTTCTTC. Encoded protein: CASSPTGLVYNEQFF.